The present entry profiles one T cell receptor (beta chain) with its context. Its target is not known. This specimen comes from a study of shared clonotypes between healthy human individuals. At the level of the study: Serving as donors were a couple of women and a few men, whose ages spanned 18 to 49. The study used three CD4 naive, three CD4 memory, two CD8 naive and one CD8 memory plate per donor.

Produced via immunoSEQ multiplex PCR; TCRdb's table is partial and in-frame only. The sample has approximately 2,300,000 clones, approximately 90% seen once. Study-wide results and caveats: Estimated richness values were generally larger in naive subsets than in memory subsets. Non-shared clonotypes had lower generation probabilities than clonotypes shared by all four sorted-subset donors.

The clonotype comes from a man aged 18 to 29 in good health. Some clones in this sample may be carry-over from other donors' samples. Sequencing was done on a sample of naive CD4+ T cells from PBMCs. Subset of the sample: CD45RA+ positively selected.

CDR3 loop: CASSARTSGREETQYF. DNA for the CDR3: TGTGCCAGCAGCGCCCGGACTAGCGGGAGGGAGGAGACCCAGTACTTC. The rearrangement joins TRBV9 to TRBJ2-5; 15 bases match TRBD2. CDR3 length: 16 residues. CDR1 is SGDLS, CDR2 YYNGEE, per germline. Trimming cost V 3 bases and J 5 bases; bases outside gene matches: 5. The full variable domain, rest sourced from reference TRBV9 and TRBJ2-5, is DSGVTQTPKHLITATGQRVTLRCSPRSGDLSVYWYQQSLDQGLQFLIQYYNGEERAKGNILERFSAQQFPDLHSELNLSSLELGDSALYFCASSARTSGREETQYFGPGTRLLVL.